One and the same sample provided the 9 T cell receptor beta chains below, sequenced in a study of T cells after yellow fever vaccination (dated by TCRdb to about 2019). The treatment or condition label of this sample denotes: live attenuated yellow fever vaccine strain. Library construction relied on 5' RACE. The instrument given in TCRdb is Illumina NovaSeq 6000. TCRdb trimmed the raw reads at Q25, called clones with MiXCR and kept productive beta chains. Every distinct CDR3 protein forms one entry, paired with its most common genes and DNA. The sample yields 280,000 or so distinct CDR3 sequences; under 9% were counted once. The ten largest make up about 3% of the sample. The sample was CD4+ T cells sorted from PBMCs, taken 5 days after the yellow fever booster vaccination. These receptors all stem from a young man who received the YFV17D yellow fever vaccine.

This sequence joins TRBV19 and TRBJ1-2; D gene uncertain. This CDR3 contains 12 residues. The V gene's germline CDR1 is LNHDA and CDR2 SQIVND (reference sequence). Trimming took off 2 bases at V and 8 bases at J, with 9 bases between the two ends. In DNA, the CDR3 is TGTGCCAGTAGTATAAATCCCGGGGGCTACACCTTC. Protein sequence: CASSINPGGYTF.

This clonotype appeared many times. The chain carries TRBV12-3 or TRBV12-4 and TRBJ1-5, with 7 nucleotides matching TRBD1. This CDR3 is 15 amino acids long. Losses at the gene ends were 6 bases for V and 0 bases for J; bases not matched to a gene: 5. CDR3 sequence: CASRVGTASNQPQHF. The CDR3 region has the DNA TGTGCCAGCAGGGTCGGGACAGCTAGCAATCAGCCCCAGCATTTT.

This clonotype has just a few counts. The V and J genes are TRBV3-1 and TRBJ2-5; the D gene is possibly TRBD1 (5 bases). The CDR3 sequence is 14 residues long. CDR1 LGHDT and CDR2 YNNKEL come from the germline V gene (reference sequence). Trimming stripped 1 base from V and 0 bases from J, with 6 bases between. CDR3 nucleotides: TGTGCCAGCAGCCAAGGGACACACCAAGAGACCCAGTACTTC. Protein sequence: CASSQGTHQETQYF.

The chain is built from TRBV29-1 and TRBJ2-1; D gene uncertain. V was cut by 7 bases and J by 3 bases, with 13 bases left in between. The CDR3 runs to 13 residues. In germline, CDR1 is SQVTM, CDR2 ANQGSEA. The CDR3 reads CSAEARNYNEQFF. The CDR3 bases are TGCAGCGCCGAAGCCAGAAACTACAATGAGCAGTTCTTC.

The chain couples TRBV24-1 to TRBJ2-5, with TRBD2 as a possible D gene (5 bases). The CDR3 loop spans 13 amino acids. CDR1 and CDR2 (germline): KGHDR, SFDVKD. The V end lost 7 bases, the J end lost 1 base, and 9 bases lay between the germline ends. The CDR3: CATSRAGQETQYF. The CDR3 DNA sequence: TGTGCCACCAGCCGCGCGGGCCAAGAGACCCAGTACTTC.

This chain links TRBV20-1 with TRBJ1-4, with D possibly being TRBD1 (6 bases). This CDR3 has 15 residues. Germline values: CDR1 DFQATT, CDR2 SNEGSKA (reference sequence). Deletions cut 3 bases from V and 8 bases from J, with 19 bases between. CDR3 sequence reads: CSASRRGTGREKLFF. CDR3 sequence (DNA): TGCAGTGCTAGTCGTAGGGGGACCGGGCGGGAAAAACTGTTTTTT.

The chain has TRBV6-1 and TRBJ1-6, with a possible D match to TRBD1 (5 bases). V was clipped by 4 bases and J by 7 bases, with 14 bases between them. The CDR3 has 15 amino acids. Germline values: CDR1 MNHNS, CDR2 SASEGT. The CDR3 region has the DNA TGTGCCAGCAGTGGCCCCGGGACGGGGAATTCACCCCTCCACTTT. It is translated as CASSGPGTGNSPLHF.

This clonotype was counted only a few times. This chain uses TRBV6-1 with TRBJ2-7, with D unresolved. V was trimmed by 8 bases and J by 4 bases, leaving 21 bases between them. Per germline, CDR1 MNHNS and CDR2 SASEGT. The CDR3 loop spans 15 amino acids. CDR3 nucleotides: TGTGCCAGCGGGTCGGACCCCGACCGCATATACGAGCAGTACTTC. Its translation: CASGSDPDRIYEQYF.

This clonotype was seen ten or more times. The V gene is TRBV6-2 or TRBV6-3, the J gene TRBJ1-1; D remains ambiguous. The CDR3 has 12 residues. CDR1 and CDR2 from the germline V gene are MNHEY and SVGEGT. Trimming shortened V by 1 base and J by 5 bases, and 5 bases separated the two germline ends. The CDR3 reads CASSYWSTEAFF. In nucleotides, the CDR3 is TGTGCCAGCAGTTACTGGTCTACTGAAGCTTTCTTT.